A selection of T cell receptor beta chains follows, all from one sample in a study of T cell changes during pregnancy in multiple sclerosis. The assay was immunoSEQ multiplex PCR, and TCRdb's table has in-frame clones only and misses some. Here the sample spans roughly 63,000 clones, 93% being singletons. Specimen: CD8+ T cells from peripheral blood mononuclear cells, collected in the second trimester of pregnancy. These receptors came from a female donor with multiple sclerosis, enrolled in a pregnancy study. Both conserved end residues are trimmed from each CDR3. D genes are given only for firm matches.

d_gene: -
v_gene: TRBV6-5
CDR3aa: ASSYSVDSYEQY

d_gene: -
v_gene: TRBV27
CDR3aa: ASSLTGTGELF

d_gene: TRBD1
v_gene: TRBV18
CDR3aa: ASSPDLRTGRQETQY

d_gene: -
v_gene: TRBV18
CDR3aa: ASSLKTVPKDYGYT

d_gene: TRBD1
v_gene: TRBV7-9
CDR3aa: ASSSTGTSSYEQY

d_gene: TRBD1
v_gene: TRBV7-9
CDR3aa: ASRTTQGLGETQY

d_gene: -
v_gene: TRBV29-1
CDR3aa: SVELPGTLNTEAF

d_gene: TRBD1
v_gene: TRBV13
CDR3aa: ASSSGQGMGGYT

d_gene: TRBD2
v_gene: TRBV7-9
CDR3aa: ASSFGGASSGELF

d_gene: TRBD2
v_gene: TRBV9
CDR3aa: ASSVTLTSGSTDTQY

d_gene: TRBD2
v_gene: TRBV4-3
CDR3aa: ASSQEEAGLYEQY

d_gene: -
v_gene: TRBV11-2
CDR3aa: ASSSGALGYGQY

d_gene: -
v_gene: TRBV27
CDR3aa: ASSPSGYGYT

d_gene: TRBD2
v_gene: TRBV9
CDR3aa: ASSVEASGTNTGELF

d_gene: TRBD1
v_gene: TRBV5-3
CDR3aa: ARSPLDRVETQY

d_gene: TRBD2
v_gene: TRBV19
CDR3aa: ASSIGGGYEQY

d_gene: TRBD1
v_gene: TRBV6-1
CDR3aa: ASADRGNTEAF

d_gene: TRBD1
v_gene: TRBV11-2
CDR3aa: ASRPGTGEGAF

d_gene: -
v_gene: TRBV5-4
CDR3aa: ASSSSWANTEAF

d_gene: TRBD2
v_gene: TRBV5-1
CDR3aa: ASSLPSGGPSYEQY

d_gene: TRBD1
v_gene: TRBV4-3
CDR3aa: ASSPGTGAEKLF

d_gene: -
v_gene: TRBV27
CDR3aa: ASSFGRGFGNTIY

d_gene: -
v_gene: TRBV28
CDR3aa: ASSPTGTQPQH

d_gene: TRBD1
v_gene: TRBV27
CDR3aa: ASSFGTGGNQPQH

d_gene: TRBD1
v_gene: TRBV30
CDR3aa: AWSGTGTYEQY

d_gene: TRBD2
v_gene: TRBV5-4
CDR3aa: ASTPHGTNRDEQY

d_gene: TRBD2
v_gene: TRBV28
CDR3aa: ASSSLAGYNEQF

d_gene: TRBD1
v_gene: TRBV19
CDR3aa: ASSTRDSMNTEAF

d_gene: TRBD2
v_gene: TRBV11-2
CDR3aa: ASSSPLNGGETQY

d_gene: -
v_gene: TRBV4-1
CDR3aa: ASSQDGGYGSPLH

d_gene: -
v_gene: TRBV19
CDR3aa: ASSIQGQLQY

d_gene: -
v_gene: TRBV2
CDR3aa: ASNAGYTEAF

d_gene: TRBD2
v_gene: TRBV18
CDR3aa: ASSAGTSGFTDTQY

d_gene: -
v_gene: TRBV5-8
CDR3aa: ASSLPGNEKLF

d_gene: TRBD1
v_gene: TRBV27
CDR3aa: ASTPGTGYGYT

d_gene: -
v_gene: TRBV6-1
CDR3aa: ASRARGYTDTQY

d_gene: -
v_gene: TRBV7-9
CDR3aa: ASSFPVRDSQDYEQY

d_gene: TRBD1
v_gene: TRBV2
CDR3aa: ASSGDSDSNQPQH

d_gene: TRBD1
v_gene: TRBV14
CDR3aa: ASSQGTGNTEAF

d_gene: TRBD1
v_gene: TRBV7-9
CDR3aa: ASSSDRDPNQPQH

d_gene: -
v_gene: TRBV11-3
CDR3aa: ASSLGPGSKAF

d_gene: TRBD2
v_gene: TRBV27
CDR3aa: ASSTGTTSTDTQY

d_gene: TRBD1
v_gene: TRBV5-6
CDR3aa: ASSLDGSGTDYGYT

d_gene: TRBD2
v_gene: TRBV4-1
CDR3aa: ASSQGTSGGARDEQF

d_gene: -
v_gene: TRBV4-3
CDR3aa: ASSQDSSTGGSRYGYT

d_gene: -
v_gene: TRBV6-1
CDR3aa: ASSVANYYNEQF

d_gene: -
v_gene: TRBV7-6
CDR3aa: ASSLQGHTQPQH

d_gene: -
v_gene: TRBV10-2
CDR3aa: ASSEEPDNEQF

d_gene: -
v_gene: TRBV9
CDR3aa: ASSVEGGGTDTQY

d_gene: -
v_gene: TRBV25-1
CDR3aa: ASSLANEQF

d_gene: -
v_gene: TRBV7-9
CDR3aa: ASSLEGRGYEQY

d_gene: -
v_gene: TRBV7-2
CDR3aa: ASSSGKAVWETQY

d_gene: -
v_gene: TRBV29-1
CDR3aa: SVEEYREGYT

d_gene: -
v_gene: TRBV7-9
CDR3aa: ASSLAPEGEETQY

d_gene: -
v_gene: TRBV11-3
CDR3aa: ASSLDSELRRQNIQY

d_gene: TRBD1
v_gene: TRBV7-6
CDR3aa: ASSPGTGATEAF

d_gene: TRBD2
v_gene: TRBV29-1
CDR3aa: SASGAGVADTQY

d_gene: TRBD1
v_gene: TRBV27
CDR3aa: ASSLSRDRSYEQY